This T cell receptor (beta chain) was observed in a study of shared clonotypes between healthy human individuals. On the study more broadly: Participating donors consisted of a couple of women and a few men aged 18 to 49. Study results and limitations: The study's rarefaction showed incomplete sorted-subset sequencing despite large depth.

This clone was found once. Its cognate antigen is unknown. Naivety among CD8 cells was defined by CD45RO negativity and positive CCR7 selection, thereby excluding terminally differentiated effector memory CD45RA+ cells. Generated by immunoSEQ multiplex PCR, the TCRdb table keeps only in-frame clones and is missing some. The table includes around 2,000,000 clones, under 95% detected once. Germline loops: CDR1 SQVTM, CDR2 ANQGSEA. V dropped 2 bases and J dropped 0; count of bases not matched to a gene: 3. The CDR3 is 15 residues long. The sample taken for sequencing was naive CD8+ T cells from PBMCs. This rearrangement joins TRBV29-1 to TRBJ2-2; TRBD2 matches at 7 bases. The TCR was taken from a man younger than 35 in good health. Some clones in this sample may be carry-over from other donors' samples. The CDR3 DNA is TGCAGCGTTGAAAAAAGCGGGGCGAACACCGGGGAGCTGTTTTTT. Translating it yields CSVEKSGANTGELFF.